What follows are 26 T cell receptor beta chains derived from one specimen sequenced in a study of human T cells and chemical hapten exposure (dated by TCRdb to about 2021). Reading the label with the study, this specimen's time point is: patch test 3, about 24 weeks after DPC sensitization. This specimen's treatment or condition label, interpreted: therapeutic diphenylcyclopropenone sensitization with weekly scalp DPC. Libraries were constructed by RACE. Instrument used: NextSeq 500. In-frame beta chains were kept once TCRdb had trimmed the public reads at Q25 with fastp and called clones with MiXCR. Every CDR3 protein is listed once, alongside the most common genes and DNA of its rows. This sample has about 92,000 distinct CDR3 sequences in its table, and roughly 11% of those were observed once. 1.1% of the sample is in the top ten clones. The material was whole blood, obtained in connection with sensitization to the hapten diphenylcyclopropenone (DPC). These receptors came from a woman aged 25 to 45 with alopecia areata. Some clones in this sample may be carry-over from other donors' samples.

In its sample, this clonotype was seen many times. The genes are TRBV29-1 and TRBJ2-3; the match to TRBD1 covers 10 bases. CDR1 and CDR2 (germline): SQVTM, ANQGSEA. CDR3 length: 17 residues. Losses at the gene ends were 3 bases for V and 1 base for J; bases not matched to a gene: 10. This CDR3 is CSVESGQGTRGTDTQYF. The CDR3, as DNA: TGCAGCGTTGAGTCGGGACAGGGGACCCGGGGCACAGATACGCAGTATTTT.

This clonotype came up many times. The gene calls are TRBV29-1 and TRBJ2-7; no firm D call. CDR3 length equals 12 residues. The germline CDR1 and CDR2 sequences are SQVTM and ANQGSEA. Trimming cost V 4 bases and J 3 bases, with 10 bases left between them. CDR3 sequence: CSVVGTDYEQYF. Here the CDR3 DNA reads TGCAGCGTTGTCGGCACCGACTACGAGCAGTACTTC.

This clonotype was counted only a few times. The gene calls are TRBV24-1 and TRBJ2-1; no clear D gene. Trimming cost V 6 bases and J 2 bases, with 10 bases left between them. The CDR3 length is 14 residues. CDR1 and CDR2 from the germline V gene are KGHDR and SFDVKD. The CDR3 DNA sequence: TGTGCCACCAGTCCGTTGGGCCCCTACAATGAGCAGTTCTTC. Translated, it gives CATSPLGPYNEQFF.

Of note for this clonotype: A much larger clonotype is one base distant, so this may be a read error. The V gene is TRBV12-3 or TRBV12-4, the J gene TRBJ2-2; D gene uncertain. V lost 8 bases and J 0 bases, leaving 7 bases between the germline ends. This CDR3 spans 13 amino acids. The CDR3 nucleotides read TGTGCCAGCGGTCGGCCGAACACCGGGGAGCTGTTTTTT. Protein product: CASGRPNTGELFF.

This clonotype was counted a few times. The chain combines TRBV28 with TRBJ2-2; a possible D gene is TRBD2 (7 bases). CDR3 length: 15 amino acids. The V end was cut by 7 bases, the J end by 0 bases, with 12 bases between. The V gene's germline CDR1 is MDHEN and CDR2 SYDVKM. The CDR3 sequence: CASNRGGANTGELFF. In DNA, the CDR3 is TGTGCCAGCAACCGCGGGGGCGCGAACACCGGGGAGCTGTTTTTT.

Many counts were recorded for this clonotype. This chain joins TRBV20-1 and TRBJ2-1, with 7 bases identical to TRBD2. The V gene end was trimmed by 0 bases and the J gene end by 2 bases; junction bases not matched to a gene: 4. The CDR3 spans 15 residues. Germline CDR1 and CDR2: DFQATT and SNEGSKA (reference sequence). CDR3 bases: TGCAGTGCTAGAGAACGGACTAGGCCCTACAATGAGCAGTTCTTC. It translates to CSARERTRPYNEQFF.

This clonotype was found many times. The chain uses TRBV20-1 and TRBJ1-5; D may be TRBD1 (6 bases). CDR1 is DFQATT, CDR2 SNEGSKA, per germline (reference sequence). The CDR3 runs to 16 residues. The V end was cut by 0 bases, the J end by 2 bases, with 14 bases between. The CDR3 sequence is CSARDTGKGGNQPQHF. DNA of the CDR3: TGCAGTGCTAGAGATACAGGGAAGGGAGGCAATCAGCCCCAGCATTTT.

This chain connects TRBV28 to TRBJ2-7, with TRBD2 identical over 12 bases. This CDR3 region has 15 residues. With 6 bases clipped from V and 4 bases from J, the junction kept 7 bases outside the gene matches. The V gene's germline CDR1 is MDHEN and CDR2 SYDVKM. The CDR3 is CASSHGLAGTYEQYF. The DNA for the CDR3 is TGTGCCAGCAGCCACGGACTAGCGGGAACTTACGAGCAGTACTTC.

The gene calls are TRBV5-1 and TRBJ1-4; 10 positions match TRBD1. The germline V gene encodes CDR1 SGHRS and CDR2 YFSETQ. Trimming at V came to 4 bases and at J to 14 bases, leaving 8 bases not matched to a gene. The length of the CDR3 is 13 residues. As DNA, the CDR3 is TGCGCCAGCAGCCCGGGACAGGGGACACGGCTGTTTTTT. Translated: CASSPGQGTRLFF. Drawing the rest from reference TRBV5-1 and TRBJ1-4, the complete variable domain is KAGVTQTPRYLIKTRGQQVTLSCSPISGHRSVSWYQQTPGQGLQFLFEYFSETQRNKGNFPGRFSGRQFSNSRSEMNVSTLELGDSALYLCASSPGQGTRLFFGSGTQLSVL.

V is TRBV6-5 and J is TRBJ2-6; 7 nucleotides agree with TRBD1. The V segment lost 0 bases and the J segment 2 bases; nucleotides outside the gene matches: 7. Germline CDR1 MNHEY, CDR2 SVGAGI. CDR3 size: 18 residues. The CDR3 reads CASSYSAGGMAGANVLTF. CDR3 DNA: TGTGCCAGCAGTTACTCGGCAGGGGGTATGGCTGGGGCCAACGTCCTGACTTTC.

This clonotype was detected many times. V gene TRBV6-2 or TRBV6-3 combines with J gene TRBJ2-1; TRBD2 aligns across 7 bases. Germline CDR1 reads MNHEY; CDR2 reads SVGEGT. The trim removed 6 bases at V and 4 bases at J, leaving 9 bases unmatched. The CDR3 length is 15 residues. This chain's CDR3 is CASSILAEGYNEQFF. CDR3 bases: TGTGCCAGCAGCATCCTAGCGGAGGGATACAATGAGCAGTTCTTC.

The J gene is TRBJ1-5, the V gene TRBV7-9; D not resolved. Germline assignment: CDR1 SEHNR and CDR2 FQNEAQ (reference sequence). The V and J ends lost 4 bases and 5 bases respectively, with 6 bases between them. The CDR3 length is 12 residues. The DNA of the CDR3 is TGTGCCAGCAGCTCACAAGATCAGCCCCAGCATTTT. It specifies CASSSQDQPQHF.

This clonotype was seen repeatedly, ten times or more. The rearrangement uses TRBV28 and TRBJ1-2, with TRBD1 matching over 7 bases. J was trimmed by 4 bases and V by 4 bases; bases with no gene match: 6. The germline V gene encodes CDR1 MDHEN and CDR2 SYDVKM. The CDR3 covers 14 residues. As DNA, the CDR3 is TGTGCCAGCAGTTATGACAGGGCCGGCTATGGCTACACCTTC. It codes for CASSYDRAGYGYTF.

The genes are TRBV7-9 and TRBJ1-6, with D possibly TRBD1 on 5 matching bases. There are 13 residues in the CDR3. V was pared by 10 bases and J by 8 bases, with 15 bases between. Germline loops: CDR1 SEHNR, CDR2 FQNEAQ (reference sequence). The CDR3 nucleotides are TGTGCCACCTCGCCCCAGGGTTATTCACCCCTCCACTTT. Protein product: CATSPQGYSPLHF.

This clonotype was seen ten or more times. The chain employs TRBV29-1 and TRBJ1-1, with unresolved D. CDR3 length: 11 amino acids. Germline V lookup: CDR1 SQVTM, CDR2 ANQGSEA. V dropped 7 bases and J dropped 1 base, with 7 bases sitting between them. CDR3 in DNA: TGCAGCGGTGATAAGAACACTGAAGCTTTCTTT. Translating gives CSGDKNTEAFF.

In its sample, this clonotype was seen many times. The chain recombines TRBV11-2 with TRBJ2-1; 8 bases are shared with TRBD2. With V trimmed by 3 bases and J by 5 bases, 3 bases remained unmatched. This CDR3 has 14 residues. CDR1 SGHAT and CDR2 FQNNGV come from the germline V gene. CDR3 coding DNA: TGTGCCAGCAGCTTTGGACTAGCTGACAATGAGCAGTTCTTC. Protein sequence: CASSFGLADNEQFF. Based on the CDR3 plus reference TRBV11-2 and TRBJ2-1, the full variable domain is EAGVAQSPRYKIIEKRQSVAFWCNPISGHATLYWYQQILGQGPKLLIQFQNNGVVDDSQLPKDRFSAERLKGVDSTLKIQPAKLEDSAVYLCASSFGLADNEQFFGPGTRLTVL.

At least ten counts were recorded for this clonotype. V gene TRBV20-1 combines with J gene TRBJ1-3, with D unresolved. The germline gives CDR1 DFQATT, CDR2 SNEGSKA (reference sequence). The CDR3 has 15 residues. V gave up 3 bases and J gave up 4 bases, with 16 bases separating them. As DNA, the CDR3 is TGCAGTGCTAGTCCCCAGAAGGCAGCAGGAAACACCATATATTTT. This gives the protein CSASPQKAAGNTIYF.

The sample holds many counts of this clonotype. The CDR3 DNA sequence: TGTGCCAGCAGTCCCGGGGTGCGGGTAAAATTCACCGGGGAGCTGTTTTTT. Encoded protein: CASSPGVRVKFTGELFF. V is TRBV12-3 or TRBV12-4 and J is TRBJ2-2, with TRBD2 as a possible D gene (5 bases). V shed 5 bases and J shed 4 bases, with 20 bases lying between them. The CDR3 has 17 residues.

This clonotype was picked up many times. The chain employs TRBV6-2 or TRBV6-3 and TRBJ2-1, with 11 bases that match TRBD2. The germline CDR1 and CDR2 sequences are MNHEY and SVGEGT. The CDR3 length is 14 residues. J was trimmed by 5 bases and V by 8 bases; bases with no gene match: 5. The CDR3 region is CASVLAGANNEQFF. CDR3 nucleotide sequence: TGTGCCAGCGTACTAGCGGGGGCCAACAATGAGCAGTTCTTC.

With respect to this clonotype: One junction end disagrees with the germline gene, perhaps due to a read error. CDR3 protein: CASSQDRGPETQYF. The CDR3 nucleotides read TGTGCTAGCAGCCAAGACAGGGGGCCGGAGACCCAGTACTTC. The V gene is TRBV7-7, the J gene TRBJ2-5; TRBD1 agrees at 10 bases. Germline assignment: CDR1 SSHAT and CDR2 FNYEAQ (reference sequence). CDR3 size: 14 residues.

This clonotype was seen a few times. The chain combines TRBV5-5 with TRBJ2-7, with D possibly TRBD1 on 5 matching bases. The CDR3 is 13 amino acids. The germline V and J ends were trimmed by 4 bases and 6 bases, with 14 bases remaining between them. Germline CDR1 is SGHKS and CDR2 is YYEKEE (reference sequence). The CDR3 region is CASSRETALEQYF. The CDR3 DNA sequence: TGTGCCAGCAGCAGAGAGACAGCACTCGAGCAGTACTTC. The whole variable domain, remainder taken from reference TRBV5-5 and TRBJ2-7, is DAGVTQSPTHLIKTRGQQVTLRCSPISGHKSVSWYQQVLGQGPQFIFQYYEKEERGRGNFPDRFSARQFPNYSSELNVNALLLGDSALYLCASSRETALEQYFGPGTRLTVT.

This clonotype was counted ten times or more. V usage is TRBV28 and J usage is TRBJ1-3; possibly TRBD1 for D (5 bases). This CDR3 contains 17 residues. V was trimmed by 6 bases and J by 3 bases, leaving 21 bases between them. Germline V gene lookup returns CDR1 MDHEN and CDR2 SYDVKM. CDR3: CASSLGEVRAFGNTIYF. The CDR3 DNA follows: TGTGCCAGCAGCTTGGGGGAGGTCAGGGCATTTGGAAACACCATATATTTT.

This clonotype showed up just a few times. V gene TRBV7-2 combines with J gene TRBJ2-7, with TRBD2 as a possible D gene (6 bases). The CDR3 sequence is 16 residues long. Trimming removed 5 bases from V and 0 bases from J, with 17 bases in between. Germline V lookup: CDR1 SGHTA, CDR2 FQGNSA. DNA for the CDR3: TGTGCCAGCAGCCCGGACTCTAGCGCGAGCTCCTACGAGCAGTACTTC. This gives the protein CASSPDSSASSYEQYF.

The V and J genes are TRBV5-1 and TRBJ2-7, with D perhaps TRBD1 (6 bases). CDR1 and CDR2 (germline): SGHRS, YFSETQ. Between the trimmed V and J ends, which lost 1 base and 1 base, there was a span of 9 bases. CDR3 length: 14 amino acids. This chain's CDR3 is CASSLRQDSYEQYV. CDR3 nucleotides: TGCGCCAGCAGCTTGAGACAGGATTCCTACGAGCAGTACGTC.

This clonotype was seen ten or more times. In DNA, the CDR3 is TGTGCCAGCAGCAGAGACAGGGTTGGGTCCCCCCGGGCGAATTCTGACAATGAGCAGTTCTTC. Translating it yields CASSRDRVGSPRANSDNEQFF. The J gene is TRBJ2-1, the V gene TRBV6-2 or TRBV6-3; 7 nucleotides agree with TRBD1. Trimming cost V 6 bases and J 5 bases; bases outside gene matches: 28. From germline, CDR1 is MNHEY and CDR2 SVGEGT. The CDR3 spans 21 residues.

In its sample, this clonotype was seen many times. The J gene is TRBJ2-1, the V gene TRBV25-1; 9 positions agree with TRBD1. The CDR3 sequence is 15 residues long. CDR1 MGHDK and CDR2 SYGVNS come from the germline V gene. V shed 5 bases and J 2 bases; nucleotides not matched to a gene: 4. CDR3 in amino acids: CASSRGQGPYNEQFF. DNA for the CDR3: TGTGCCAGCAGTAGAGGACAGGGGCCCTACAATGAGCAGTTCTTC.